Listed here are 26 T cell receptor beta chains from one sample, sequenced in a study of cytomegalovirus exposure and HLA in healthy donors (dated by TCRdb to between 2016 and 2019). To prepare the library, the immunoSEQ multiplex PCR assay was applied. A mixture of 60 forward primers for TCR Vbeta segments and 13 reverse primers for TCR Jbeta segments was used in the multiplex PCR. The table comes from immuneACCESS by way of TCRdb, which keeps in-frame sequences with V and J called. Part of the clones is missing from these tables; in studies checked, under half for an unresolved V gene and the rest for unknown reasons. This sample gives around 110,000 clones in total; 60% to 75% of them show up just once. The top ten constitute more than 2.5% of the sample. The sample taken for sequencing was PBMCs. The receptors originated from a male donor in good health and CMV-seropositive.

This chain connects TRBV4-3 to TRBJ2-7, with 9 nucleotides matching TRBD1. Per the germline V gene, CDR1 is LGHNA and CDR2 is YSLEER. The CDR3 has 16 residues. Germline trimming cut 0 bases from V and 2 bases from J; bases unmatched to any gene: 5. The CDR3 reads CASSQDVDRGAYEQYF. CDR3 DNA sequence: TGCGCCAGCAGCCAAGATGTAGACAGGGGGGCCTACGAGCAGTACTTC.

The chain carries TRBV5-6 and TRBJ1-5; D perhaps matches TRBD1 (5 bases). The CDR3 is made up of 14 amino acids. Trimming removed 1 base from V and 4 bases from J, with 9 bases in between. Germline CDR1 SGHDT, CDR2 YYEEEE. CDR3 amino acids: CASSLRAGNQPQHF. The CDR3 DNA reads TGTGCCAGCAGCTTGAGGGCAGGGAATCAGCCCCAGCATTTT.

V is TRBV2 and J is TRBJ1-4, with D maybe TRBD1 (5 bases). The CDR3 runs 13 residues. With 10 bases removed from V and 5 bases from J, the gap between germline ends came to 14 bases. Germline CDR1 and CDR2: SNHLY and FYNNEI. The CDR3 sequence: CATEDSGNEKLFF. For the CDR3, the DNA is TGTGCCACAGAAGACAGTGGGAATGAAAAACTGTTTTTT.

In this sample, this clone turned up once. The V gene is TRBV29-1, the J gene TRBJ2-1; no reliable D call. Germline V lookup: CDR1 SQVTM, CDR2 ANQGSEA. V dropped 7 bases and J dropped 0 bases, with 10 bases sitting between them. The CDR3 has 13 amino acids. Written as DNA, the CDR3 is TGCAGCGGAACTTTAAGCTCCTACAATGAGCAGTTCTTC. Translation: CSGTLSSYNEQFF.

The chain recombines TRBV5-1 with TRBJ2-3; D is perhaps TRBD2 (6 bases). V lost 3 bases, J lost 6 bases, and 17 bases lay in between. This CDR3 spans 15 amino acids. Germline V gene lookup returns CDR1 SGHRS and CDR2 YFSETQ. CDR3 coding DNA: TGCGCCAGCAGCTCGGCGGGGTTGGCTAGGGATACGCAGTATTTT. The encoded protein is CASSSAGLARDTQYF.

This chain joins TRBV9 and TRBJ2-7; TRBD2 agrees at 10 bases. CDR1 is SGDLS, CDR2 YYNGEE, per germline. V lost 3 bases to trimming and J lost 5 bases; unmatched junction nucleotides: 2. The CDR3 is 13 amino acids. The chain's CDR3 is CASSASGRDEQYF. The CDR3 coding sequence is TGTGCCAGCAGCGCTAGCGGGAGAGACGAGCAGTACTTC.

The genes are TRBV4-3 and TRBJ2-2; weak D call: TRBD1 (7 bases). V was cut by 2 bases and J by 1 base, with 17 bases left in between. Looked up from germline, CDR1 is LGHNA and CDR2 is YSLEER. The CDR3 has 18 amino acids. The CDR3 region has the DNA TGCGCCAGCAGCCAACTCAGGGGGGACGTATTGAACACCGGGGAGCTGTTTTTT. It encodes CASSQLRGDVLNTGELFF.

This clone was observed a handful of times. V and J are TRBV4-1 and TRBJ2-7; possibly TRBD1 for D (6 bases). CDR3 length: 16 amino acids. Germline V lookup: CDR1 MGHRA, CDR2 YSYEKL. Between the trimmed V and J ends, which lost 0 bases and 1 base, there was a span of 13 bases. The CDR3 loop reads CASSQDAGTFSYEQYF. In DNA, the CDR3 is TGCGCCAGCAGCCAAGATGCTGGGACATTTTCCTACGAGCAGTACTTC.

The chain links TRBV7-9 to TRBJ2-7, with D possibly matching TRBD2 (5 bases). CDR1 is SEHNR, CDR2 FQNEAQ, per germline (reference sequence). The CDR3 contains 15 residues. V lost 2 bases, J lost 0 bases, and 11 bases lay in between. The CDR3 nucleotides are TGTGCCAGCAGCTTACGGGGATCTAGCTCCTACGAGCAGTACTTC. Protein product: CASSLRGSSSYEQYF.

The CDR3 reads CASSARDTGEQYF. CDR3 nucleotides: TGTGCCAGCAGCGCCAGAGACACCGGCGAGCAGTACTTC. The chain is built from TRBV7-2 and TRBJ2-7; D ambiguous. The germline gives CDR1 SGHTA, CDR2 FQGNSA. The CDR3 spans 13 residues. The V end lost 5 bases, the J end lost 6 bases, and 14 bases lay between the germline ends.

The V call is TRBV2, the J call TRBJ2-2; unclear D gene. This CDR3 contains 14 residues. The germline V gene encodes CDR1 SNHLY and CDR2 FYNNEI. V lost 4 bases and J 1 base, leaving 7 bases between the germline ends. The CDR3 here is CASSVRVNTGELFF. DNA of the CDR3: TGTGCCAGCAGTGTGCGAGTGAACACCGGGGAGCTGTTTTTT.

This chain connects TRBV19 to TRBJ1-2; D might be TRBD1 (6 bases). The CDR3 covers 13 residues. The V gene's germline CDR1 is LNHDA and CDR2 SQIVND (reference sequence). Trimming shortened V by 6 bases and J by 8 bases, and 16 bases separated the two germline ends. The CDR3 DNA reads as TGTGCCAGTAGGCTCGACAGGTCTGGCGGCTACACCTTC. It is translated as CASRLDRSGGYTF. Full variable domain (missing parts from reference TRBV19 and TRBJ1-2): DGGITQSPKYLFRKEGQNVTLSCEQNLNHDAMYWYRQDPGQGLRLIYYSQIVNDFQKGDIAEGYSVSREKKESFPLTVTSAQKNPTAFYLCASRLDRSGGYTFGSGTRLTVV.

This sequence joins TRBV6-5 and TRBJ1-5; D might be TRBD1 (5 bases). The CDR3 loop spans 15 amino acids. From germline, CDR1 is MNHEY and CDR2 SVGAGI. The V and J ends lost 6 bases and 0 bases respectively, with 12 bases between them. CDR3 sequence: CASRITGDSNQPQHF. CDR3 nucleotide sequence: TGTGCCAGCAGGATAACAGGAGATAGCAATCAGCCCCAGCATTTT.

The V call is TRBV5-1, the J call TRBJ2-3; D ambiguous. The ends were cut back, 0 bases at V and 6 bases at J, with 11 bases in the middle. Germline loops: CDR1 SGHRS, CDR2 YFSETQ. The CDR3 length is 14 residues. CDR3 residues: CASSLVVDTDTQYF. CDR3 nucleotides: TGCGCCAGCAGCTTGGTAGTAGATACGGATACGCAGTATTTT. Combining the CDR3 with reference TRBV5-1 and TRBJ2-3 gives the whole variable domain KAGVTQTPRYLIKTRGQQVTLSCSPISGHRSVSWYQQTPGQGLQFLFEYFSETQRNKGNFPGRFSGRQFSNSRSEMNVSTLELGDSALYLCASSLVVDTDTQYFGPGTRLTVL.

The chain is built from TRBV4-3 and TRBJ1-6, with 7 bases identical to TRBD1. Germline V gives CDR1 LGHNA, CDR2 YSLEER. V shed 1 base, J shed 0 bases, and the junction held 9 bases outside the gene matches. This CDR3 region has 19 residues. DNA for the CDR3: TGCGCCAGCAGCCAAGTCAGACTCAGGGGGAGCTCCTATAATTCACCCCTCCACTTT. Translation: CASSQVRLRGSSYNSPLHF.

This CDR3 is CARAGVEKLFF. CDR3 coding DNA: TGTGCTAGAGCGGGAGTTGAAAAACTGTTTTTT. This rearrangement joins TRBV30 to TRBJ1-4, with no clear D. The CDR3 loop spans 11 amino acids. CDR1 is GTSNPN and CDR2 is SVGIG in the germline V gene (reference sequence).

This clone is a singleton in its sample. The rearrangement links TRBV15 to TRBJ2-3, with D tentatively TRBD1 (6 bases). Between the trimmed V and J ends, which lost 4 bases and 5 bases, there was a span of 13 bases. This CDR3 has 14 amino acids. Per the germline V gene, CDR1 is LNHNV and CDR2 is YYDKDF (reference sequence). For the CDR3, the DNA is TGTGCCACCAGCACCCGGGACAACCTAGATACGCAGTATTTT. Translating it yields CATSTRDNLDTQYF.

The gene calls are TRBV10-2 and TRBJ2-1; 8 nucleotides match TRBD1. CDR3 length: 17 residues. In germline, CDR1 is WSHSY, CDR2 SAAADI. The junction had 12 bases not matched to a gene; V was cut back by 2 bases and J by 6 bases. The CDR3 region is CASSERQGPLEGNEQFF. The CDR3 nucleotides are TGCGCCAGCAGTGAGCGACAGGGGCCCTTGGAGGGCAATGAGCAGTTCTTC.

The V and J genes are TRBV28 and TRBJ1-6; TRBD1 matches at 11 bases. CDR3 length: 14 residues. Germline values: CDR1 MDHEN, CDR2 SYDVKM. J gave up 10 bases and V 3 bases, and 2 bases lay outside the gene matches. Here the CDR3 reads CASSLGQGVSPLHF. CDR3 DNA: TGTGCCAGCAGTTTGGGACAGGGGGTGTCACCCCTCCACTTT. Together with reference TRBV28 and TRBJ1-6, the CDR3 gives the full variable domain: DVKVTQSSRYLVKRTGEKVFLECVQDMDHENMFWYRQDPGLGLRLIYFSYDVKMKEKGDIPEGYSVSREKKERFSLILESASTNQTSMYLCASSLGQGVSPLHFGNGTRLTVT.

This chain links TRBV4-3 with TRBJ2-7; 11 bases align to TRBD2. The V and J ends lost 4 bases and 5 bases, in that order; junction bases with no gene match: 4. CDR3 length: 14 residues. CDR1 LGHNA and CDR2 YSLEER come from the germline V gene. The CDR3 DNA reads TGCGCCAGCAGCCGAGAACTAGCGGGAGACGAGCAGTACTTC. This encodes CASSRELAGDEQYF.

This clone came up a few times. This chain joins TRBV6-1 and TRBJ2-5; tentatively, D is TRBD2 (6 bases). The V and J ends lost 7 bases and 1 base respectively, with 16 bases between them. The germline V gene has CDR1 MNHNS and CDR2 SASEGT. CDR3 length: 15 amino acids. The CDR3 DNA is TGTGCCAGCAAGGCGCGGCTCGGGGGCCAAGAGACCCAGTACTTC. As protein: CASKARLGGQETQYF.

This clone has a single count. The chain is built from TRBV7-9 and TRBJ2-3, with a possible D match to TRBD2 (6 bases). This CDR3 has 12 amino acids. Germline V gene data show CDR1 as SEHNR and CDR2 as FQNEAQ (reference sequence). V was trimmed by 5 bases and J by 11 bases, leaving 14 bases between them. For the CDR3, the DNA is TGTGCCAGCAGCCATGTCGGGAGCGGGCAGTATTTT. Translation: CASSHVGSGQYF.

The sample holds a few counts of this clone. The chain couples TRBV6-6 to TRBJ2-2; D uncertain. In germline, CDR1 is MNHNY, CDR2 SVGAGI (reference sequence). CDR3 length equals 11 residues. Trimming removed 8 bases from V and 3 bases from J, with 4 bases in between. CDR3 in DNA: TGTGCCAGCCTATACACCGGGGAGCTGTTTTTT. This codes for CASLYTGELFF.

This clone was recorded only once. V usage is TRBV19 and J usage is TRBJ1-6; 7 bases line up with TRBD1. The CDR3 is 14 residues long. Germline V gene lookup returns CDR1 LNHDA and CDR2 SQIVND (reference sequence). Trimming removed 9 bases from V and 9 bases from J; junction bases left unmatched: 11. The CDR3 coding sequence is TGTGCCAGCGCCACAGGGGAAAGCGGTTCACCCCTCCACTTT. This gives the protein CASATGESGSPLHF.

This clone is a singleton in its sample. This chain connects TRBV30 to TRBJ1-4, with 7 positions matching TRBD1. The CDR3 covers 13 residues. Looked up from germline, CDR1 is GTSNPN and CDR2 is SVGIG (reference sequence). Trimming at V came to 5 bases and at J to 5 bases, leaving 5 bases not matched to a gene. CDR3 residues: CAWGGQLNEKLFF. The CDR3 nucleotides read TGTGCCTGGGGGGGACAGCTAAATGAAAAACTGTTTTTT.

This chain joins TRBV5-5 and TRBJ2-7, with unresolved D. V lost 1 base and J lost 3, with 17 bases in between. The CDR3 loop spans 16 amino acids. Germline assignment: CDR1 SGHKS and CDR2 YYEKEE (reference sequence). The CDR3: CASSLSGPKVLYEQYF. The DNA of the CDR3 is TGTGCCAGCAGCTTGTCAGGTCCCAAAGTTCTCTACGAGCAGTACTTC.